This TCR beta chain was documented in a study of human T cells and chemical hapten exposure. About the research overall: Donors were sensitized with 2% DPC on the upper inner arm. Study outcomes and limitations: Controls had significantly fewer large CDR3 similarity clusters than were formed by expanded TCRs.

The sample holds a few counts of this clonotype. Its antigen is unidentified. MiXCR was run by TCRdb on the RACE reads, yielding one entry per CDR3 protein. The sample contains some 110,000 distinct CDR3 sequences, around 11% of which appear only once. Trimming removed 4 bases at V and 7 bases at J, with 16 bases between. The CDR3 is made up of 15 amino acids. From germline, CDR1 is SGHTA and CDR2 FQGNSA. The time point here: patch test 3, about 24 weeks after DPC sensitization. Sample treatment: therapeutic diphenylcyclopropenone sensitization with weekly scalp DPC. It was unfractionated whole blood from which total RNA was extracted.

This TCR was sampled from a woman between 45 and 65 years old with alopecia areata. Some clones in this sample may be carry-over from other donors' samples. The V gene is TRBV7-2, the J gene TRBJ2-2; TRBD2 might be the D (5 bases). This specimen was whole blood, taken in connection with sensitization to the hapten diphenylcyclopropenone (DPC). The CDR3 DNA follows: TGTGCCAGCAGCTCCGGACTGGCCAAAGTCGGGGAGCTGTTTTTT. The encoded protein is CASSSGLAKVGELFF.